These 28 T cell receptor beta chains were sequenced from one sample in a study of read filtering for tumor transcriptome and immune sequencing. The library was built from about 400 ng RNA with molecular barcoded adaptors for alpha/delta and beta/gamma chains. TCRdb used MiXCR to reprocess the reads, holding one entry per CDR3 protein. The sample consists of about 62,000 distinct CDR3 sequences, around a fifth of them appearing once. Material: a population of CD138-negative cells sorted from bone marrow. The receptors come from a donor at least 40 years old with multiple myeloma.

This clonotype was seen ten or more times. The chain has TRBV28 and TRBJ2-5; the D gene is possibly TRBD2 (7 bases). This CDR3 region has 16 residues. Germline CDR1 reads MDHEN; CDR2 reads SYDVKM. With 6 bases removed from V and 2 bases from J, the gap between germline ends came to 19 bases. CDR3 residues: CASRSTGRGGQETQYF. The DNA for the CDR3 is TGTGCCAGCAGGTCTACAGGGAGGGGGGGTCAAGAGACCCAGTACTTC. The full variable domain, rest sourced from reference TRBV28 and TRBJ2-5, is DVKVTQSSRYLVKRTGEKVFLECVQDMDHENMFWYRQDPGLGLRLIYFSYDVKMKEKGDIPEGYSVSREKKERFSLILESASTNQTSMYLCASRSTGRGGQETQYFGPGTRLLVL.

There are many counts of this clonotype. The chain is built from TRBV29-1 and TRBJ2-5; 8 nucleotides align to TRBD2. The CDR3 has 14 residues. CDR1 and CDR2 (germline): SQVTM, ANQGSEA. The J segment lost 2 bases and the V segment lost 7 bases, leaving 9 bases of the junction unmatched. CDR3 DNA: TGCAGCGCCCCGTCGGGGGGGGGTCAAGAGACCCAGTACTTC. It specifies CSAPSGGGQETQYF.

This clonotype was picked up many times. The chain recombines TRBV4-1 with TRBJ2-1; 7 bases are shared with TRBD2. Germline CDR1 MGHRA, CDR2 YSYEKL. With 1 base clipped from V and 9 bases from J, the junction kept 15 bases outside the gene matches. CDR3 length equals 17 residues. The CDR3 loop is CASSQGGRLAVSSEQFF. The CDR3 nucleotides are TGCGCCAGCAGCCAAGGAGGTCGGCTAGCGGTTTCGAGTGAGCAGTTCTTC.

This clonotype was seen ten or more times. V is TRBV5-1 and J is TRBJ1-4; D uncertain. Trimming cost V 0 bases and J 6 bases, with 15 bases left between them. The CDR3 totals 16 residues. Germline V gene lookup returns CDR1 SGHRS and CDR2 YFSETQ. Here the CDR3 DNA reads TGCGCCAGCAGCTTGGAAATAGGCGGAGGGTATGAAAAACTGTTTTTT. This translates into CASSLEIGGGYEKLFF.

Regarding this clonotype: A much larger clone sits a single nucleotide away, making a read error possible. This chain links TRBV3-1 with TRBJ2-2, with D hard to call. Germline values: CDR1 LGHDT, CDR2 YNNKEL (reference sequence). This CDR3 is built from 15 residues. CDR3 DNA: TGTGCCAGCGGCCACCAAACCGGGTTCGGCGGGGAGCTGTTTTTT. Protein product: CASGHQTGFGGELFF.

V usage is TRBV5-8 and J usage is TRBJ2-3, with 7 positions matching TRBD1. With V trimmed by 5 bases and J by 1 base, 7 bases remained unmatched. Germline values: CDR1 SGHTS, CDR2 YDEGEE. This CDR3 is built from 15 residues. The CDR3 region has the DNA TGTGCCAGCAGAACGACAGGGTCGGGCACAGATACGCAGTATTTT. This gives the protein CASRTTGSGTDTQYF.

This clonotype was counted at least ten times. This chain joins TRBV6-2 or TRBV6-3 and TRBJ2-2, with D perhaps TRBD1 (5 bases). The CDR3 covers 17 residues. V was cut by 6 bases and J by 3 bases, with 20 bases left in between. CDR1 MNHEY and CDR2 SVGEGT come from the germline V gene. CDR3 protein: CASRPDPRVADTGELFF. In DNA form, the CDR3 reads TGTGCCAGCAGACCCGATCCCAGGGTGGCGGACACCGGGGAGCTGTTTTTT.

This clonotype was observed at least ten times. The J gene is TRBJ2-3, the V gene TRBV7-9; the match to TRBD2 covers 7 bases. Unmatched junction bases numbered 6, after V lost 5 bases and J lost 1 base. Germline V CDR1 and CDR2: SEHNR, FQNEAQ (reference sequence). The CDR3 is made up of 15 amino acids. In nucleotides, the CDR3 is TGTGCCAGCAGCCCTAGCGGATTGGGCACAGATACGCAGTATTTT. Protein sequence: CASSPSGLGTDTQYF.

This clonotype was counted at least ten times. The chain couples TRBV9 to TRBJ2-1; maybe TRBD1 (5 bases). The CDR3 loop spans 15 amino acids. Trimming shortened V by 3 bases and J by 2 bases, and 12 bases separated the two germline ends. Germline V gives CDR1 SGDLS, CDR2 YYNGEE. The CDR3 DNA reads as TGTGCCAGCAGCGCCGAGCAGGGTGCCTACAATGAGCAGTTCTTC. Translating it yields CASSAEQGAYNEQFF.

This clonotype came up many times. This chain uses TRBV29-1 with TRBJ2-3, with D unresolved. Germline CDR1 is SQVTM and CDR2 is ANQGSEA. V was shortened by 4 bases and J by 2 bases, with 16 bases between the two germline ends. The CDR3 extends over 15 amino acids. The CDR3 spells CSVGWASPTTDTQYF. For the CDR3, the DNA is TGCAGCGTTGGGTGGGCGTCCCCAACCACAGATACGCAGTATTTT.

This clonotype was detected ten times or more. The rearrangement links TRBV20-1 to TRBJ2-7; D gene unclear. The CDR3 has 13 residues. V gave up 1 base and J gave up 2 bases, with 9 bases separating them. The germline V gene has CDR1 DFQATT and CDR2 SNEGSKA (reference sequence). CDR3 in DNA: TGCAGTGCTAGAGGAACAGAGACCTACGAGCAGTACTTC. Translation gives CSARGTETYEQYF.

The sample holds many counts of this clonotype. The chain uses TRBV2 and TRBJ2-2; tentatively, D is TRBD2 (5 bases). V lost 6 bases, J lost 4 bases, and 9 bases lay in between. Germline V lookup: CDR1 SNHLY, CDR2 FYNNEI. There are 13 residues in the CDR3. Written as DNA, the CDR3 is TGTGCCAGCAGCACTAGTGGCACCGGGGAGCTGTTTTTT. It is translated as CASSTSGTGELFF.

This clonotype appeared many times. V is TRBV28 and J is TRBJ1-5, with 10 positions matching TRBD1. There are 15 residues in the CDR3. The junction had 3 bases not matched to a gene; V was cut back by 6 bases and J by 1 base. The germline gives CDR1 MDHEN, CDR2 SYDVKM. The CDR3 sequence is CASRDRGLSNQPQHF. CDR3 in DNA: TGTGCCAGCAGAGACAGGGGGCTGAGCAATCAGCCCCAGCATTTT. The full variable domain, completed using reference TRBV28 and TRBJ1-5, is DVKVTQSSRYLVKRTGEKVFLECVQDMDHENMFWYRQDPGLGLRLIYFSYDVKMKEKGDIPEGYSVSREKKERFSLILESASTNQTSMYLCASRDRGLSNQPQHFGDGTRLSIL.

A word on this clonotype: This may be a read error, as it is one base from a much larger clone. The rearrangement uses TRBV5-1 and TRBJ2-1; TRBD1 matches 9 bases. CDR1 and CDR2 (germline): SGHRS, YFSETQ. The CDR3 covers 14 residues. The CDR3 here is CASVQGQGLGEQSF. The CDR3, as DNA: TGCGCCAGCGTCCAGGGACAGGGCCTGGGTGAGCAGTCCTTC.

With respect to this clonotype: A much larger clone lies a single base off, so this may be a read error. The chain recombines TRBV29-1 with TRBJ2-1; D is perhaps TRBD1 or TRBD2 (6 bases each). Germline V gene lookup returns CDR1 SQVTM and CDR2 ANQGSEA. The CDR3 extends over 14 amino acids. The germline V and J ends were trimmed by 4 bases and 8 bases, with 18 bases remaining between them. The DNA for the CDR3 is TGCAGCGTTGTTGGGGGGCGCGAGTCTGATGAGCAGTTCTTC. It yields the protein CSVVGGRESDEQFF.

The V gene is TRBV5-4, the J gene TRBJ2-3, with 7 bases that match TRBD1. The CDR3 spans 14 residues. J lost 7 bases, V lost 1 base, and 6 bases had no gene match. Looked up from germline, CDR1 is SGHNT and CDR2 is YYREEE (reference sequence). The CDR3 DNA is TGTGCCAGCAGCTTGAGGGGGCCTTTAAATACGCAGTATTTT. Translation gives CASSLRGPLNTQYF.

This clonotype was found many times. The chain carries TRBV2 and TRBJ2-7; 7 bases fit TRBD1. CDR1 is SNHLY, CDR2 FYNNEI, per germline. The V and J ends lost 7 bases and 4 bases, in that order; junction bases with no gene match: 4. The CDR3 covers 12 residues. The CDR3 DNA sequence: TGTGCCAGCAACGACAGGGATTACGAGCAGTACTTC. The encoded protein is CASNDRDYEQYF.

In this sample, this clonotype turned up many times. The chain uses TRBV5-1 and TRBJ2-3; D remains ambiguous. CDR1 SGHRS and CDR2 YFSETQ come from the germline V gene. With 7 bases removed from V and 5 bases from J, the gap between germline ends came to 8 bases. The CDR3 contains 11 residues. The CDR3 reads CASGPEDTQYF. The DNA of the CDR3 is TGCGCCAGCGGGCCCGAAGATACGCAGTATTTT. The variable domain in full, completed from reference TRBV5-1 and TRBJ2-3, reads KAGVTQTPRYLIKTRGQQVTLSCSPISGHRSVSWYQQTPGQGLQFLFEYFSETQRNKGNFPGRFSGRQFSNSRSEMNVSTLELGDSALYLCASGPEDTQYFGPGTRLTVL.

This clonotype was seen at least ten times. CDR3: CASSLLQGFDNEQFF. The CDR3 nucleotides read TGTGCCAGCAGCTTACTGCAGGGTTTTGACAATGAGCAGTTCTTC. V is TRBV7-9 and J is TRBJ2-1; maybe TRBD1 (5 bases). Trimming took off 2 bases at V and 5 bases at J, with 13 bases between the two ends. Germline V CDR1 and CDR2: SEHNR, FQNEAQ (reference sequence). There are 15 residues in the CDR3.

This clonotype came up many times. The gene calls are TRBV5-4 and TRBJ2-2, with D hard to call. Germline CDR1 SGHNT, CDR2 YYREEE (reference sequence). V lost 6 bases, J lost 1 base, and 10 bases lay in between. The CDR3 is 14 amino acids. The CDR3 DNA sequence: TGTGCCAGCAAAAGTGAAAGGAACACCGGGGAGCTGTTTTTT. Translated, it gives CASKSERNTGELFF.

This clonotype was detected many times. The V gene is TRBV10-2, the J gene TRBJ2-2; possibly TRBD1 or TRBD2 for D (5 bases each). CDR1 and CDR2 from the germline V gene are WSHSY and SAAADI. Trimming removed 0 bases from V and 4 bases from J, with 18 bases in between. CDR3 length: 18 amino acids. The CDR3 bases are TGCGCCAGCAGTGAGTCGAGCATTGGGACCCCATTCACCGGGGAGCTGTTTTTT. It translates to CASSESSIGTPFTGELFF.

This clonotype has a count of ten or more. The chain recombines TRBV7-8 with TRBJ1-3; D unresolved. CDR1 is SGHVS and CDR2 is FQNEAQ in the germline V gene. The V end was cut by 5 bases, the J end by 0 bases, with 11 bases between. There are 15 residues in the CDR3. CDR3 loop: CASSARLLSGNTIYF. The CDR3 DNA reads as TGTGCCAGCAGCGCCAGGCTCCTCTCTGGAAACACCATATATTTT.

The sample holds many counts of this clonotype. CDR3 region: CATSSDRVYNEQFF. DNA for the CDR3: TGTGCCACCAGCAGCGACAGGGTGTACAATGAGCAGTTCTTC. The chain recombines TRBV15 with TRBJ2-1, with TRBD1 identical over 7 bases. Losses at the gene ends were 3 bases for V and 4 bases for J; bases not matched to a gene: 3. This CDR3 is built from 14 residues. Germline V gives CDR1 LNHNV, CDR2 YYDKDF (reference sequence).

The chain links TRBV20-1 to TRBJ2-7, with a possible D match to TRBD2 (5 bases). Trimming stripped 2 bases from V and 2 bases from J, with 13 bases between. Germline V gene data show CDR1 as DFQATT and CDR2 as SNEGSKA (reference sequence). This CDR3 comprises 14 residues. The CDR3 region has the DNA TGCAGTGCTAGATTGGGCCGGGGTCCCTACGAGCAGTACTTC. The encoded protein is CSARLGRGPYEQYF.

There are many counts of this clonotype. The rearrangement links TRBV29-1 to TRBJ2-1; 7 bases agree with TRBD1. There are 15 residues in the CDR3. Germline values: CDR1 SQVTM, CDR2 ANQGSEA. V trimming: 4 bases; J trimming: 0 bases; junction bases outside the gene matches: 6. CDR3 coding DNA: TGCAGCGTTGGAAGTGCAGGGGGCTCCTACAATGAGCAGTTCTTC. Its translation: CSVGSAGGSYNEQFF.

There are many counts of this clonotype. V gene TRBV7-9 combines with J gene TRBJ2-1, with 9 bases that match TRBD2. Germline assignment: CDR1 SEHNR and CDR2 FQNEAQ (reference sequence). J lost 4 bases, V lost 7 bases, and 11 bases had no gene match. This CDR3 contains 16 residues. CDR3 in DNA: TGTGCCAGCATCCCCCAGACTAGCGGCCTTTACAATGAGCAGTTCTTC. This codes for CASIPQTSGLYNEQFF.

This clonotype was recorded at least ten times. J is TRBJ2-3 and V is TRBV20-1; 8 bases align to TRBD2. Germline V gene data show CDR1 as DFQATT and CDR2 as SNEGSKA (reference sequence). With V trimmed by 7 bases and J by 0 bases, 6 bases remained unmatched. The CDR3 has 14 residues. The chain's CDR3 is CSVLSGTSTDTQYF. CDR3 DNA: TGCAGTGTCCTTAGCGGGACTAGCACAGATACGCAGTATTTT.

In this sample, this clonotype turned up many times. The V and J genes are TRBV28 and TRBJ1-2; D is undetermined. Trimming stripped 10 bases from V and 0 bases from J, with 15 bases between. The CDR3 is 14 amino acids. The germline V gene encodes CDR1 MDHEN and CDR2 SYDVKM. The CDR3 loop is CATRPSSTNYGYTF. CDR3 DNA sequence: TGTGCCACCCGTCCTTCCTCCACTAACTATGGCTACACCTTC.